This T cell receptor beta chain was identified in a study of blood T cells in healthy people across ages. Together with a sample-barcoded 5' primer, a J-beta primer mix was included in a second PCR lasting about 7 to 12 cycles. One entry per CDR3 protein, called by TCRdb with MiXCR from the 5' RACE reads. The table shows about 770,000 distinct CDR3 sequences, with 44% occurring only once. This clonotype was counted between two and nine times. One junction end does not reproduce the germline sequence, and a read error may be involved. Total RNA extraction produced at least 5.5 micrograms (per sample) for the study. This CDR3 is 15 amino acids long.

This TCR came from a man between 60 and 75 years old in good health. The sequenced sample consisted of blood. This sequence joins TRBV12-3 or TRBV12-4 and TRBJ1-2; 7 bases align to TRBD1. The CDR3 DNA follows: TGTGCCAGCAGTCAACTCAAGGGGGCTCCTTATGACTACACCTTC. Translating gives CASSQLKGAPYDYTF.